This is a list of T cell receptor beta chains from one sample in a study of regulatory T cells in long-lasting Graves disease. TCRdb re-called the multiplex PCR reads through MiXCR, storing one row per CDR3 protein. The sample yields roughly 610,000 distinct CDR3 sequences, 15% to 20% seen once. A further study also used this sample, focusing on T cells in Graves' hyperthyroidism and ophthalmopathy.

The source material was peripheral blood mononuclear cells (PBMCs), sampled at new diagnosis, from a patient treated with antithyroid drugs. The receptors here all came from a woman under 40 with Graves disease. The CDR3 runs from the conserved cysteine through the conserved F or W. A D gene is named only where the DNA matches it firmly. Clone size appears in some rows only: once, few, many, or a class for an expanded clone.

D gene,J gene,V gene,clone size,CDR3 DNA,CDR3 protein
NA,TRBJ1-2,TRBV27,few,TGTGCCAGCAGGGCCCGGGGGACGGTTAATGGCTACACCTTC,CASRARGTVNGYTF
TRBD2,TRBJ2-5,TRBV7-9,NA,TGTGCCAGCAGCCAGACTAGCGGGAGGACGAAGACCCAGTGCTTC,CASSQTSGRTKTQCF
TRBD2,TRBJ2-7,TRBV28,many,TGTGCCAGCAGTTTTCTTGGGGGGGGTGGAAACGAGCAGTACTTC,CASSFLGGGGNEQYF
NA,TRBJ1-5,TRBV19,once,TGTGCCAGTAGTATAGACGGGCGGGGATCGCAGCCCCAGCATTTT,CASSIDGRGSQPQHF
TRBD1,TRBJ1-2,TRBV9,NA,TGTGCCAGCAAGACGGCGGGACAGGGAGGGTACACCTTC,CASKTAGQGGYTF
NA,TRBJ2-7,TRBV19,NA,TGTGCCAGTAGCACCACAGGGTTCGACGAGCAGTACTTC,CASSTTGFDEQYF
TRBD2,TRBJ2-7,TRBV30,NA,TGTGCCTGGAGCAACATACTAGCGGGAGTTTCCTACGAGCAGTACTTC,CAWSNILAGVSYEQYF
NA,TRBJ1-6,TRBV15,few,TGTGCCACCAGCAGAAATCCTAACCTAAGTGGGTCACCCCTCCACTTT,CATSRNPNLSGSPLHF
NA,TRBJ2-1,TRBV12-3/TRBV12-4,NA,TGTGCCAGCATCGCCCTAGGGATGGCGGGTAAAAATGGGCAGTTCTTC,CASIALGMAGKNGQFF
NA,TRBJ2-6,TRBV2,many,TGTGCCAGCAGTCGGAACAGGGCTGGGGCCAACGTCCTGACTTTC,CASSRNRAGANVLTF
NA,TRBJ2-7,TRBV20-1,few,TGCAGTGTTATCAGGGAAGTGGGCTACGAGCAGTACTTC,CSVIREVGYEQYF
NA,TRBJ1-4,TRBV5-5,few,TGTGCCAGCAGCCCAGCGGACCCCGTGAGAGGTGAAAAACTGTTTTTT,CASSPADPVRGEKLFF
NA,TRBJ2-3,TRBV3-1,few,TGTGCCAGCAGGGACTCCCGTACAGATACGCAGTATTTT,CASRDSRTDTQYF
TRBD1,TRBJ1-5,TRBV4-1,few,TGCGCCAGCAGCCGCAAGGGGGACAGCTACAATCAGCCCCAGCATTTT,CASSRKGDSYNQPQHF
NA,TRBJ1-6,TRBV7-2,few,TGTGCCAGCAGCTTAGGGCAGATGATTAATTCACCCCTCCACTTT,CASSLGQMINSPLHF
NA,TRBJ2-7,TRBV14,few,TGTGCCAGCAGCCAAGAGGGGAGGAACGAGCAGTACTTC,CASSQEGRNEQYF
TRBD1,TRBJ1-6,TRBV10-3,NA,TGTGCCATCAGAGCCGACAGGGATAATTCACCCCTCCACTTT,CAIRADRDNSPLHF